These 23 T cell receptor beta chains share one sample of origin, sequenced in a study of cytomegalovirus exposure and HLA in healthy donors. The study ran its PCR with 60 Vbeta and 13 Jbeta primers. TCRdb's table, derived via immunoSEQ multiplex PCR, lists solely in-frame clones and lacks some. The sample yields roughly 200,000 clones, about nine tenths seen once. Sequencing was done on a sample of PBMCs. These receptors were collected from a boy younger than 10 in good health and CMV-seronegative.

The chain joins TRBV4-1 to TRBJ2-2; a weak D match, TRBD2 (6 bases). The CDR3 is made up of 15 amino acids. Trimming took off 4 bases at V and 4 bases at J, with 13 bases between the two ends. In germline, CDR1 is MGHRA, CDR2 YSYEKL. The CDR3 nucleotides read TGCGCCAGCAGCCCCGTTGGAGGGTCCACCGGGGAGCTGTTTTTT. Amino acids: CASSPVGGSTGELFF.

The rearrangement uses TRBV7-9 and TRBJ2-5, with D possibly being TRBD1 (5 bases). There are 14 residues in the CDR3. CDR1 is SEHNR, CDR2 FQNEAQ, per germline (reference sequence). The V end was cut by 5 bases, the J end by 0 bases, with 10 bases between. In DNA, the CDR3 is TGTGCCAGCAGCCCGACAGTATACCAAGAGACCCAGTACTTC. It translates to CASSPTVYQETQYF.

This clone has just a few counts. The gene calls are TRBV27 and TRBJ2-2, with a tentative D call TRBD2 (7 bases). Germline V CDR1 and CDR2: MNHEY, SMNVEV (reference sequence). The CDR3 contains 15 residues. With 5 bases removed from V and 5 bases from J, the gap between germline ends came to 15 bases. The CDR3 DNA reads as TGTGCCAGCAGTCGCCGGGGAGGGGGGACCGGGGAGCTGTTTTTT. Its protein is CASSRRGGGTGELFF.

The count of this clone is one. The rearrangement joins TRBV7-9 to TRBJ1-3; D is perhaps TRBD1 (5 bases). V gave up 2 bases and J gave up 0 bases, with 14 bases separating them. This CDR3 is built from 17 residues. The germline V gene has CDR1 SEHNR and CDR2 FQNEAQ (reference sequence). The CDR3 nucleotides read TGTGCCAGCAGCTTATCAGGGCTCGATTACTCTGGAAACACCATATATTTT. Translated, it gives CASSLSGLDYSGNTIYF. Full variable domain (missing parts from reference TRBV7-9 and TRBJ1-3): DTGVSQNPRHKITKRGQNVTFRCDPISEHNRLYWYRQTLGQGPEFLTYFQNEAQLEKSRLLSDRFSAERPKGSFSTLEIQRTEQGDSAMYLCASSLSGLDYSGNTIYFGEGSWLTVV.

This clone was observed a few times. The rearrangement joins TRBV6-1 to TRBJ1-1; possible D gene TRBD1, 5 bases. This CDR3 region has 13 residues. Germline V gene lookup returns CDR1 MNHNS and CDR2 SASEGT. Trimming stripped 6 bases from V and 4 bases from J, with 12 bases between. The CDR3 coding sequence is TGTGCCAGCAGCGTAAGGGGAGGCACTGAAGCTTTCTTT. Its protein is CASSVRGGTEAFF.

V is TRBV2 and J is TRBJ1-5; tentatively, D is TRBD1 (5 bases). CDR3 length: 15 residues. Germline values: CDR1 SNHLY, CDR2 FYNNEI. Between the trimmed V and J ends, which lost 3 bases and 1 base, there was a span of 10 bases. CDR3 sequence: CASSDPAGSNQPQHF. The CDR3, as DNA: TGTGCCAGCAGTGACCCGGCAGGGAGCAATCAGCCCCAGCATTTT.

J is TRBJ2-5 and V is TRBV7-6, with TRBD2 matching over 8 bases. The CDR3 covers 16 residues. V was pared by 2 bases and J by 1 base, with 6 bases of the junction left unmatched. From germline, CDR1 is SGHVS and CDR2 FNYEAQ. CDR3 region: CASSLLPLAGQETQYF. The DNA of the CDR3 is TGTGCCAGCAGCTTATTGCCCCTAGCGGGCCAAGAGACCCAGTACTTC.

The chain employs TRBV30 and TRBJ1-5; D remains ambiguous. V was trimmed by 0 bases and J by 5 bases, leaving 11 bases between them. Germline CDR1 GTSNPN, CDR2 SVGIG (reference sequence). The CDR3 covers 14 residues. Here the CDR3 reads CAWSVRAGDQPQHF. CDR3 DNA sequence: TGTGCCTGGAGTGTACGGGCGGGAGATCAGCCCCAGCATTTT.

The DNA of the CDR3 is TGTGCCAGCAGCGTAGTGGGAGGGGCAGGGAGGACAGATACGCAGTATTTT. Translation gives CASSVVGGAGRTDTQYF. V is TRBV9 and J is TRBJ2-3, with TRBD2 matching over 7 bases. CDR3 size: 17 residues. V trimming: 0 bases; J trimming: 3 bases; junction bases outside the gene matches: 10. CDR1 and CDR2 (germline): SGDLS, YYNGEE.

The V call is TRBV30, the J call TRBJ2-7, with D possibly matching TRBD2 (6 bases). The CDR3 has 14 amino acids. V lost 4 bases to trimming and J lost 3 bases, with 16 bases between them. The germline V gene encodes CDR1 GTSNPN and CDR2 SVGIG (reference sequence). The CDR3 sequence: CAWTGVEEYYEQYF. CDR3 nucleotides: TGTGCCTGGACGGGGGTGGAGGAATACTACGAGCAGTACTTC. Based on the CDR3 plus reference TRBV30 and TRBJ2-7, the full variable domain is SQTIHQWPATLVQPVGSPLSLECTVEGTSNPNLYWYRQAAGRGLQLLFYSVGIGQISSEVPQNLSASRPQDRQFILSSKKLLLSDSGFYLCAWTGVEEYYEQYFGPGTRLTVT.

The chain carries TRBV5-1 and TRBJ1-6; no reliable D call. Trimming stripped 5 bases from V and 7 bases from J, with 10 bases between. The germline V gene has CDR1 SGHRS and CDR2 YFSETQ. The CDR3 consists of 13 residues. CDR3 DNA sequence: TGCGCCAGCAGGGAGACCAAGAATTCACCCCTCCACTTT. Protein sequence: CASRETKNSPLHF.

V gene TRBV28 combines with J gene TRBJ2-5; D is perhaps TRBD2 (5 bases). The CDR3 runs 14 residues. From germline, CDR1 is MDHEN and CDR2 SYDVKM. V shed 3 bases and J shed 5 bases, with 13 bases lying between them. The CDR3 nucleotides are TGTGCCAGCAGTTTTTCGGGGAATCAGGAGACCCAGTACTTC. Its translation: CASSFSGNQETQYF.

V is TRBV19 and J is TRBJ2-7; 9 positions agree with TRBD1. This CDR3 has 14 amino acids. The germline gives CDR1 LNHDA, CDR2 SQIVND (reference sequence). The ends lost 5 bases at V and 4 bases at J; junction bases unmatched: 6. The CDR3 DNA is TGTGCCAGTAGTGCACAGGGGGCTGGGTACGAGCAGTACTTC. This encodes CASSAQGAGYEQYF.

The chain employs TRBV5-6 and TRBJ1-1; no firm D call. The CDR3 length is 13 residues. From germline, CDR1 is SGHDT and CDR2 YYEEEE. Deletions cut 3 bases from V and 0 bases from J, with 6 bases between. CDR3 amino acids: CASSWQLNTEAFF. CDR3 bases: TGTGCCAGCAGCTGGCAGTTGAACACTGAAGCTTTCTTT.

This clone was seen more than once but under ten times. The chain recombines TRBV7-6 with TRBJ2-5, with a tentative D call TRBD2 (5 bases). This CDR3 has 15 amino acids. With 0 bases removed from V and 5 bases from J, the gap between germline ends came to 13 bases. From germline, CDR1 is SGHVS and CDR2 FNYEAQ. CDR3 amino acids: CASSLAGASLETQYF. In DNA form, the CDR3 reads TGTGCCAGCAGCTTAGCGGGAGCGAGTTTGGAGACCCAGTACTTC.

The chain carries TRBV18 and TRBJ2-7; unclear D gene. The CDR3 covers 13 residues. The germline gives CDR1 KGHSH, CDR2 LQKENI. V gave up 3 bases and J gave up 4 bases, with 10 bases separating them. CDR3 protein: CASSPTADYEQYF. In DNA, the CDR3 is TGTGCCAGCTCACCCACAGCCGATTACGAGCAGTACTTC.

This sequence joins TRBV27 and TRBJ2-5; the match to TRBD2 covers 7 bases. V was pared by 1 base and J by 0 bases, with 2 bases of the junction left unmatched. The CDR3 extends over 15 amino acids. CDR1 and CDR2 (germline): MNHEY, SMNVEV (reference sequence). DNA of the CDR3: TGTGCCAGCAGTTTATGGGGAGGGTACCAAGAGACCCAGTACTTC. It is translated as CASSLWGGYQETQYF.

The chain couples TRBV6-4 to TRBJ1-1, with D hard to call. Germline-derived CDR1 and CDR2 are MRHNA and SNTAGT. The CDR3 length is 13 residues. V shed 0 bases and J shed 1 base, with 3 bases lying between them. The CDR3 here is CASSDSRNTEAFF. The CDR3 DNA follows: TGTGCCAGCAGTGACTCGAGGAACACTGAAGCTTTCTTT.

The J gene is TRBJ1-5, the V gene TRBV28, with TRBD1 as a possible D gene (6 bases). This CDR3 has 15 amino acids. The V end was cut by 4 bases, the J end by 0 bases, with 10 bases between. The V gene's germline CDR1 is MDHEN and CDR2 SYDVKM. The CDR3 loop is CASSSRTASNQPQHF. DNA for the CDR3: TGTGCCAGCAGTTCTCGGACAGCTAGCAATCAGCCCCAGCATTTT.

This chain connects TRBV4-1 to TRBJ1-1, with TRBD1 as a possible D gene (6 bases). The CDR3 consists of 18 residues. Trimming took off 2 bases at V and 0 bases at J, with 19 bases between the two ends. CDR1 MGHRA and CDR2 YSYEKL come from the germline V gene. Here the CDR3 reads CASSQFGGGGSVNTEAFF. CDR3 nucleotide sequence: TGCGCCAGCAGCCAATTCGGCGGCGGGGGCAGCGTGAACACTGAAGCTTTCTTT.

The rearrangement links TRBV7-6 to TRBJ1-3; TRBD1 aligns across 9 bases. The germline CDR1 and CDR2 sequences are SGHVS and FNYEAQ. V gave up 1 base and J gave up 3 bases; unmatched junction bases: 7. This CDR3 is 17 amino acids long. Here the CDR3 DNA reads TGTGCCAGCAGCTTAGAATTACAGGGGGCTGGTGGAAACACCATATATTTT. Amino acid sequence: CASSLELQGAGGNTIYF. The entire variable domain, with the rest obtained from reference TRBV7-6 and TRBJ1-3, is as follows: GAGVSQSPRYKVTKRGQDVALRCDPISGHVSLYWYRQALGQGPEFLTYFNYEAQQDKSGLPNDRFSAERPEGSISTLTIQRTEQRDSAMYRCASSLELQGAGGNTIYFGEGSWLTVV.

The table lists this clone with a count of one. The chain joins TRBV19 to TRBJ1-1; the match to TRBD1 covers 8 bases. There are 14 residues in the CDR3. The trim removed 6 bases at V and 0 bases at J, leaving 3 bases unmatched. The germline V gene encodes CDR1 LNHDA and CDR2 SQIVND (reference sequence). The chain's CDR3 is CASRDREMNTEAFF. The CDR3 DNA follows: TGTGCCAGTAGGGACAGGGAGATGAACACTGAAGCTTTCTTT.

The chain uses TRBV7-8 and TRBJ2-5, with 7 bases identical to TRBD1. The germline CDR1 and CDR2 sequences are SGHVS and FQNEAQ. V trimming: 5 bases; J trimming: 4 bases; junction bases outside the gene matches: 16. The length of the CDR3 is 17 residues. The DNA for the CDR3 is TGTGCCAGCAGCCCCGAGCCGACAGGGTCTTTCTTAGAGACCCAGTACTTC. Translation gives CASSPEPTGSFLETQYF.